This T cell receptor (beta chain) came from a study of shared clonotypes between healthy human individuals. The study's findings and limits: Clonotype sharing among donors was thought likely to change with sequencing depth. The sole specimen, blood, was sampled, and tissue repertoires likely differ.

As regards this clone: The target antigen is unknown.

Germline CDR1 reads MNHEY; CDR2 reads SMNVEV (reference sequence). This CDR3 comprises 11 residues. Trimming left V 2 bases short and J 10 bases short, with 8 bases between. It was at deep level that the assay was run. For each subset, genomic DNA was distributed in equal portions over several immunoSEQ plates. TCRdb's copy holds only in-frame clones and misses some; the assay was immunoSEQ multiplex PCR. The table shows over a million clones, with about 80% occurring only once. This sequence joins TRBV27 and TRBJ1-1; no clear D. The sequence was obtained from a man aged 18 to 30 in good health. The sample comprised memory CD4+ T cells sorted from blood. The subset denotes: CD45RA-negative fraction. The CDR3 coding sequence is TGTGCCAGCAGTTTAATGGGTAGAGCTTTCTTT. Translated: CASSLMGRAFF.